The 9 T cell receptor beta chains given below trace back to one sample, sequenced in a study of technical replicates of blood from a few donors. Libraries were prepared by immunoSEQ multiplex PCR; TCRdb keeps only in-frame clonotypes and omits some of them. This sample has just over 95,000 clones, with roughly 94% found just once. Material for sequencing was T cells isolated from PBMCs. Every receptor here comes from a human donor in good health.

The chain combines TRBV2 with TRBJ1-2, with a tentative D call TRBD1 (6 bases). The CDR3 is 13 residues long. V was clipped by 11 bases and J by 2 bases, with 15 bases between them. Looked up from germline, CDR1 is SNHLY and CDR2 is FYNNEI. CDR3 nucleotide sequence: TGTGCCCCCTGGGACATATCCAACTATGGCTACACCTTC. Protein sequence: CAPWDISNYGYTF.

The chain has TRBV28 and TRBJ2-7, with 11 bases fitting TRBD2. The length of the CDR3 is 15 residues. CDR1 and CDR2 from the germline V gene are MDHEN and SYDVKM. V shed 5 bases and J 4 bases; nucleotides not matched to a gene: 7. The CDR3 here is CASSPASGRRYEQYF. In nucleotides, the CDR3 is TGTGCCAGCAGTCCCGCTAGCGGGAGGAGGTACGAGCAGTACTTC.

This chain uses TRBV11-3 with TRBJ1-1; TRBD1 is a possible D gene (5 bases). From germline, CDR1 is SGHNT and CDR2 YENEEA. The CDR3 extends over 13 amino acids. V was cut by 1 base and J by 5 bases, with 8 bases left in between. The CDR3 nucleotides read TGTGCCAGCAGCTTAGTCAGGGATACTGAAGCTTTCTTT. Translating it yields CASSLVRDTEAFF.

The chain recombines TRBV7-9 with TRBJ1-1; TRBD1 is a possible D gene (6 bases). V was clipped by 3 bases and J by 1 base, with 12 bases between them. Germline-derived CDR1 and CDR2 are SEHNR and FQNEAQ (reference sequence). The CDR3 covers 15 residues. CDR3 residues: CASSLTGTRNTEAFF. DNA of the CDR3: TGTGCCAGCAGCTTGACCGGGACAAGGAACACTGAAGCTTTCTTT.

V and J are TRBV19 and TRBJ1-1, with TRBD1 identical over 7 bases. The V gene's germline CDR1 is LNHDA and CDR2 SQIVND (reference sequence). The CDR3 length is 13 residues. Trimming at V came to 5 bases and at J to 5 bases, leaving 5 bases not matched to a gene. The CDR3 region has the DNA TGTGCCAGTAGTCAGACAGGGATAACTGAAGCTTTCTTT. Its protein is CASSQTGITEAFF.

CDR3 amino acids: CASSFGTGELFF. The CDR3 region has the DNA TGTGCCAGCAGCTTCGGCACCGGGGAGCTGTTTTTT. The chain couples TRBV7-9 to TRBJ2-2, with unresolved D. The CDR3 spans 12 residues. Trimming pared 3 bases from V and 4 bases from J, leaving 3 bases between. Per germline, CDR1 SEHNR and CDR2 FQNEAQ (reference sequence).

In its sample, this clone was seen once. V and J are TRBV28 and TRBJ2-1; 7 bases fit TRBD1. In germline, CDR1 is MDHEN, CDR2 SYDVKM. V was clipped by 8 bases and J by 3 bases; unmatched bases: 4. The CDR3 contains 13 residues. CDR3 in DNA: TGTGCCAGCTGTCAGGGGGTCTACAATGAGCAGTTCTTC. Protein product: CASCQGVYNEQFF.

As DNA, the CDR3 is TGTGCCACCAGCAGATACTTTGCATGGGACAGGGTCACAGATACGCAGTATTTT. Translation: CATSRYFAWDRVTDTQYF. The J gene is TRBJ2-3, the V gene TRBV15, with TRBD1 matching over 9 bases. This CDR3 comprises 18 residues. CDR1 and CDR2 from the germline V gene are LNHNV and YYDKDF (reference sequence). Trimming cost V 2 bases and J 2 bases; bases outside gene matches: 11.

V and J are TRBV5-6 and TRBJ2-7, with 10 bases lining up with TRBD1. Germline loops: CDR1 SGHDT, CDR2 YYEEEE. This CDR3 has 15 residues. V was pared by 6 bases and J by 3 bases, with 9 bases of the junction left unmatched. CDR3 loop: CASISGTGAHYEQYF. The DNA for the CDR3 is TGTGCCAGCATCTCCGGGACAGGGGCCCACTACGAGCAGTACTTC.